This T cell receptor beta chain appears in the sequencing data of a study of blood T cell repertoires in COVID-19. The overall study: The origin of the acute and convalescent COVID-19 samples was the United States, Italy and Spain. T cells, B-cell-depleted T cells, or PBMCs supplied cDNA or gDNA.

In the original workflow: Estimation of nucleated cell counts was performed using reference gene primer amplification. Using immunoSEQ multiplex PCR, the repertoire was profiled, and TCRdb retains in-frame clones only, with some absent. That table supplies the V and J calls and clone size; D and trimming were determined from the DNA. The sample includes over 200,000 clones, more than 75% seen only once; the top ten take 1.5% to 2%. V lost 4 bases to trimming and J lost 2 bases, with 14 bases between them. Germline CDR1 reads SGHTA; CDR2 reads FQGNSA. CDR3 length: 15 amino acids. The TCR was taken from a man aged 35-49 years with active or convalescent COVID-19. V usage is TRBV7-2 and J usage is TRBJ2-5; the D gene is possibly TRBD2 (5 bases). The sample taken for sequencing was peripheral blood. This CDR3 is CASSSVATVQETQYF. The CDR3, as DNA: TGTGCCAGCAGCTCCGTAGCGACTGTTCAAGAGACCCAGTACTTC.